This T cell receptor (beta chain) was sequenced for a study of spatial heterogeneity in lung cancer (dated by TCRdb to about 2019). Study-level background: Beta-chain transcripts were consistently detected in greater numbers than alpha-chain transcripts, which likely reflects a higher abundance of beta-chain transcripts. In tumor regions, TCR transcript counts showed a strong correlation with a T cell transcriptional module score from matched bulk RNA-seq. In the raw uncorrected reads, each unique combination of TCR and UMI appeared on average more than ten times. In non-small cell lung cancer, the study made a quantitative comparison of TCR alpha and beta repertoires among multiple tumor regions, matched nontumor lung and blood. Nonsynonymous mutation counts, determined by whole-exome sequencing of tumor tissue, were related to TCR repertoire features. Both alpha and beta chains were TCR-sequenced in samples taken at surgery, namely 220 tumor regions, roughly 64 matched nontumor lung samples and 45 to 60 PBMC samples. Study-wide findings and limitations: The tumor nonsynonymous mutation count correlated with the number of expanded intratumoral alpha and beta TCRs. TCR-seq was estimated to cover only 6.5% to 9% of tumor T cells for alpha chains and approximately 12% for beta chains. Additional single-cell paired TCR alpha and beta sequencing was considered necessary to confirm, at a functional level, the hypothesis that regional TCRs recognize regional mutations. The count of ubiquitous expanded TCRs correlated with the count of ubiquitous nonsynonymous mutations, and the count of regional expanded TCRs correlated with the count of regional nonsynonymous mutations.

This clonotype occurred many times. Its antigen specificity is not known. Qualities for individual bases were not recorded, and no much larger clone is one base off. The method behind the library was 5' RACE. Instrument on record: NextSeq 500. To allow correction of PCR and sequencing errors, the TCR library protocol tagged every TCR cDNA molecule with a unique molecular identifier. Per the source publication's procedure: TCR identification, UMI-based error correction and CDR3 extraction were all carried out with Decombinator tools. Expanded TCRs were defined as those above a frequency of 2 per 1,000, corresponding to the top 1% of the tumor frequency distribution. Expanded tumor TCRs were classed as regional if statistically deemed absent (corrected P<0.05) from at least one tumor region, otherwise ubiquitous. Renyi diversity was calculated using the R vegan package after each repertoire was subsampled 100 times to 5,000 TCRs. CDR3 similarity networks were constructed using string-kernel similarity of amino acid triplets, with links drawn between CDR3s whose pairwise similarity was above 0.82. TCRdb took the public reads, trimmed them with fastp at Q25, ran MiXCR for clone calling and kept in-frame beta chains. Identical CDR3 proteins give one entry, which carries the most common genes and DNA. TCRdb's processing, not the authors', yielded these V and J calls. This sample comprises 25,000 to 30,000 distinct CDR3 sequences, 7% to 7.5% of them detected only once. Roughly a quarter of the sample is taken by the ten largest.

The intended sense of this specimen's time point label: sample taken at primary tumor resection. Donors were under 95 patients with early-stage, untreated non-small cell lung cancer from the lung TRACERx cohort. Whole RNA extracted from tumor and nontumor lung tissue, or from cryopreserved PBMC samples, was used for TCR sequencing without cell sorting. Only patients with enough RNA available from two or more tumor regions were chosen for TCR sequencing. A lung pathologist reviewed the tumor and adjacent nontumor lung specimens before the specimens were selected. The sequence derives from a male donor with early-stage non-small cell lung cancer. The sample was lung tumor tissue, taken at surgery.

The nucleotides are TGCAGTGCTGCCCCGGGGTCTGGGGCCAACGTCCTGACTTTC. Translated, this gives CSAAPGSGANVLTF. The chain employs TRBV20-1 and TRBJ2-6; 5 matching bases give a weak D call of TRBD2. There are 14 amino acids in the CDR3, from cysteine to phenylalanine inclusive. Only the CDR3 DNA is retained, 42 bases long and in frame from the first base. V is shortened by 5 bases, J by 1 base, and the region joining them spans 9 bases. The CDR1 and CDR2 encoded by the germline V gene (reference sequence) are DFQATT and SNEGSKA.